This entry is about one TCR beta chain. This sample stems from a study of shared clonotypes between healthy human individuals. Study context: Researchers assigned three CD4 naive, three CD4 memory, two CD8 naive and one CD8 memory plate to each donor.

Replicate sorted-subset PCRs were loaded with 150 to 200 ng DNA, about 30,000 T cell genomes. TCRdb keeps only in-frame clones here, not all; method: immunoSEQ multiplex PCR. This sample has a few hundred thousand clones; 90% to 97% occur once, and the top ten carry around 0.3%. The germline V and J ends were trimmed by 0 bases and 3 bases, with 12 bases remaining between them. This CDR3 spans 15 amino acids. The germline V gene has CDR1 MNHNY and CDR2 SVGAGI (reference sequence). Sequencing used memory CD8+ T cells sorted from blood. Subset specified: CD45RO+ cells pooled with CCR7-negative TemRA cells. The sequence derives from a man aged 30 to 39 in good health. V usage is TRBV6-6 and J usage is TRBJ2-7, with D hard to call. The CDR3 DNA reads TGTGCCAGCAGTTACTCGCGGCAGGTCGGCTACGAGCAGTACTTC. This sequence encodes CASSYSRQVGYEQYF.